This TCR beta chain was obtained from a study of T cell repertoires in cytomegalovirus infection. Each CDR3 protein is one row after TCRdb ran MiXCR on the reads. The sample yields approximately 250,000 distinct CDR3 sequences, around 9% seen once. Study observations and caveats: What dominated the ex vivo response were HLA-C-restricted CMV-specific TCR beta clonotypes.

In regard to this clonotype: The antigen is unknown.

In germline, CDR1 is MNHEY, CDR2 SVGEGT. The CDR3 totals 13 residues. V lost 6 bases, J lost 0 bases, and 9 bases lay in between. V gene TRBV6-2 or TRBV6-3 combines with J gene TRBJ2-7, with no clear D. The sequence derives from a human donor in good health (CMV status not recorded). Some clones in this sample may be carry-over from other donors' samples. Sequencing used PBMCs. The CDR3 loop is CASRVSGSYEQYF. CDR3 DNA sequence: TGTGCCAGCAGGGTTTCAGGCTCCTACGAGCAGTACTTC.